These 5 T cell receptor beta chains originate from one sample sequenced in a study of shared clonotypes between healthy human individuals. The assay was immunoSEQ multiplex PCR, and TCRdb's table has in-frame clones only and misses some. The repertoire includes around 700,000 clones, about two thirds of them detected once, and about 1.8% sits in the top ten. The sample comprised memory CD4+ T cells sorted from blood. Stated subset: CD45RA-negative fraction. Every receptor here comes from a woman in her 30s in good health.

The CDR3 region has the DNA TGTGCCATCCGAGGGACATCAGGTCACGATGAGCAGTTCTTC. This gives the protein CAIRGTSGHDEQFF. The chain couples TRBV10-3 to TRBJ2-1, with D maybe TRBD1 (6 bases). The CDR3 loop spans 14 amino acids. Germline V gene sequence: CDR1 ENHRY, CDR2 SYGVKD. The V end was cut by 8 bases, the J end by 8 bases, with 19 bases between.

This clone was found once. The chain employs TRBV10-3 and TRBJ1-5; tentatively, D is TRBD1 (6 bases). Germline V gene sequence: CDR1 ENHRY, CDR2 SYGVKD. V dropped 11 bases and J dropped 3 bases, with 20 bases sitting between them. This CDR3 region has 15 residues. The CDR3 region has the DNA TGTGCCTCCAGAGGGGCAGGGGCCGACAATCAGCCCCAGCATTTT. Protein sequence: CASRGAGADNQPQHF.

The J gene is TRBJ1-5, the V gene TRBV30, with a tentative D call TRBD1 (5 bases). The germline V and J ends were trimmed by 0 bases and 4 bases, with 7 bases remaining between them. The CDR3 has 13 residues. From germline, CDR1 is GTSNPN and CDR2 SVGIG (reference sequence). The CDR3 coding sequence is TGTGCCTGGAGTGTCGGGGGGAATCAGCCCCAGCATTTT. It codes for CAWSVGGNQPQHF.

The chain has TRBV6-6 and TRBJ1-4, with D unresolved. Germline-derived CDR1 and CDR2 are MNHNY and SVGAGI (reference sequence). The CDR3 runs 15 residues. Trimming pared 0 bases from V and 4 bases from J, leaving 9 bases between. CDR3 protein: CASSYSRQSNEKLFF. DNA for the CDR3: TGTGCCAGCAGTTACTCTCGGCAGAGTAATGAAAAACTGTTTTTT.

V usage is TRBV4-1 and J usage is TRBJ2-3; D perhaps matches TRBD2 (6 bases). Between the trimmed V and J ends, which lost 6 bases and 0 bases, there was a span of 19 bases. Germline V gene lookup returns CDR1 MGHRA and CDR2 YSYEKL. The CDR3 contains 17 residues. CDR3 nucleotides: TGCGCCAGCAGAAAAACCAGGACTAACAAAAGCACAGATACGCAGTATTTT. Translating it yields CASRKTRTNKSTDTQYF.